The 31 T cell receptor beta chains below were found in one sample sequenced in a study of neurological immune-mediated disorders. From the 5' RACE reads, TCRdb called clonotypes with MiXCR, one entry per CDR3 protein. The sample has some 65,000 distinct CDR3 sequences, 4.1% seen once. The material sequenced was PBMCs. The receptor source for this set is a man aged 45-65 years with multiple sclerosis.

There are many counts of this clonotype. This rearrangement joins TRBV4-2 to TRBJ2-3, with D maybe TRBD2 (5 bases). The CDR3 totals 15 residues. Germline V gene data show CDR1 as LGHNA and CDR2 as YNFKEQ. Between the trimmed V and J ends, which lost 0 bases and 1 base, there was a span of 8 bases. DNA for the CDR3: TGTGCCAGCAGCCAAGAGAGTAGCGGCACAGATACGCAGTATTTT. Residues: CASSQESSGTDTQYF.

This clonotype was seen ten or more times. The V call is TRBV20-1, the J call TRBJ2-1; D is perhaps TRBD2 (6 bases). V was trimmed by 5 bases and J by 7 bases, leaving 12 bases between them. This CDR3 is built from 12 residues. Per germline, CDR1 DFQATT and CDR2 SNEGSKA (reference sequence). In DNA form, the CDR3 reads TGCAGTGCTCGGGAGCGCTTAAATGAGCAGTTCTTC. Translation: CSARERLNEQFF.

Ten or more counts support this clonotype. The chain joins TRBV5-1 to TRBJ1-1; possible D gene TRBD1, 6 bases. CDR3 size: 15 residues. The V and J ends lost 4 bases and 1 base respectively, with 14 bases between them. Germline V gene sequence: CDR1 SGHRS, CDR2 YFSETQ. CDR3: CASSDSQGRNTEAFF. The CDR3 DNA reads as TGCGCCAGCAGCGACTCTCAGGGGAGGAACACTGAAGCTTTCTTT.

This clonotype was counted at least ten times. The DNA for the CDR3 is TGTGCCAGCAGTCCGCAACCGGGACAGGGGCTTGGGAATACGCAGTATTTT. This encodes CASSPQPGQGLGNTQYF. The chain has TRBV12-3 or TRBV12-4 and TRBJ2-3; 10 nucleotides match TRBD1. The CDR3 is made up of 17 amino acids. Unmatched junction bases numbered 15, after V lost 5 bases and J lost 7 bases.

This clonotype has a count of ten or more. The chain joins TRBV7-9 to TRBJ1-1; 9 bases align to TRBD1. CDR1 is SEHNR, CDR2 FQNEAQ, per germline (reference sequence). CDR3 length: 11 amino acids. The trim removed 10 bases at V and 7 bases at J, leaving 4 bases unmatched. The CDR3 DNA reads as TGTGCCACCAGGACAGGGGTTGAAGCTTTCTTT. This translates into CATRTGVEAFF.

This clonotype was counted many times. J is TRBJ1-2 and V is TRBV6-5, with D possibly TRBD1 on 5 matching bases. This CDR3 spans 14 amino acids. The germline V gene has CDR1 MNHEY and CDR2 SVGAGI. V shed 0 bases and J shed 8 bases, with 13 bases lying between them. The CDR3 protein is CASSYSLGARGYTF. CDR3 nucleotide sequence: TGTGCCAGCAGTTACTCGCTTGGGGCTCGGGGCTACACCTTC.

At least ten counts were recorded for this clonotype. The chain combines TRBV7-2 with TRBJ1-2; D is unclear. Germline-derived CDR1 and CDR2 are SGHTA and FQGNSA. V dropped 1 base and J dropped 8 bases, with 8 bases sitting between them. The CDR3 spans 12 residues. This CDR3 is CASSLEALGYTF. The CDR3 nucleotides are TGTGCCAGCAGCTTAGAGGCGTTGGGCTACACCTTC. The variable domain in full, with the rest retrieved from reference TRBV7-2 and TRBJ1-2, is GAGVSQSPSNKVTEKGKDVELRCDPISGHTALYWYRQSLGQGLEFLIYFQGNSAPDKSGLPSDRFSAERTGGSVSTLTIQRTQQEDSAVYLCASSLEALGYTFGSGTRLTVV.

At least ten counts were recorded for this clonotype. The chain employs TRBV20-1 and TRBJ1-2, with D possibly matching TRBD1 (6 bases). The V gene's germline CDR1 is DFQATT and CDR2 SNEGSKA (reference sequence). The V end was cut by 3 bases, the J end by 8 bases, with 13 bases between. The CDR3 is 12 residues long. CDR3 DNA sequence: TGCAGTGCTAGTAGGGGGGCTCAAGGCTACACCTTC. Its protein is CSASRGAQGYTF.

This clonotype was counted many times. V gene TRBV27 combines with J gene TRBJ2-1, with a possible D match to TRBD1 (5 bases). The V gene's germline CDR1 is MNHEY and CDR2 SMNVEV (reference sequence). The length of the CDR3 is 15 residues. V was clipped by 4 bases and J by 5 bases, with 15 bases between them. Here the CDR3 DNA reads TGTGCCAGCAGTTCCCCCGTGGCAGGGAACAATGAGCAGTTCTTC. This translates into CASSSPVAGNNEQFF.

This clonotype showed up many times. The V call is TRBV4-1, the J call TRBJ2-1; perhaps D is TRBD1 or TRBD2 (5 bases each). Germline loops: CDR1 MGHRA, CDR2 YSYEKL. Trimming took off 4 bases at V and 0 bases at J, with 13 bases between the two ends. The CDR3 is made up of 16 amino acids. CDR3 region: CASSRGSQSSYNEQFF. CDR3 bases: TGCGCCAGCAGCCGGGGGAGCCAGAGCTCCTACAATGAGCAGTTCTTC.

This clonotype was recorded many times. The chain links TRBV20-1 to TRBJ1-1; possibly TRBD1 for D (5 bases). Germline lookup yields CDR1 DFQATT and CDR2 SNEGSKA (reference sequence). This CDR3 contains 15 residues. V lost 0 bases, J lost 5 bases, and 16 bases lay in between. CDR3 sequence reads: CSARDLGVERTEAFF. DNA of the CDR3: TGCAGTGCTAGAGATCTGGGGGTAGAGAGGACTGAAGCTTTCTTT.

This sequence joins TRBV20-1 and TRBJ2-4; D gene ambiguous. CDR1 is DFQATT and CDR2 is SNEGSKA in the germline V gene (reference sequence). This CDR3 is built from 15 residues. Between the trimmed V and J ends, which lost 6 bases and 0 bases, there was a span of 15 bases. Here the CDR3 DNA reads TGCAGTGCACCCCGGATGGGGATAGCCAAAAACATTCAGTACTTC. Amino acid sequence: CSAPRMGIAKNIQYF.

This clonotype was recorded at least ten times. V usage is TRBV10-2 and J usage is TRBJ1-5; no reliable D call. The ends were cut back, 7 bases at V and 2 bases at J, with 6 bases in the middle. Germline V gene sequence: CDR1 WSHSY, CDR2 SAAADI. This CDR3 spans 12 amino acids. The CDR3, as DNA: TGCGCCAGCAAAGATGGCAATCAGCCCCAGCATTTT. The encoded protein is CASKDGNQPQHF.

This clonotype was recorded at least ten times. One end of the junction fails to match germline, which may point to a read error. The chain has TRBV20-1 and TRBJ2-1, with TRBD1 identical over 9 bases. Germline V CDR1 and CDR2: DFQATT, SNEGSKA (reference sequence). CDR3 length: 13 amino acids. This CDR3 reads CSARDRQGGIGIF. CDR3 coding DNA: TGCAGTGCTAGAGATCGACAGGGGGGAATCGGGATCTTC.

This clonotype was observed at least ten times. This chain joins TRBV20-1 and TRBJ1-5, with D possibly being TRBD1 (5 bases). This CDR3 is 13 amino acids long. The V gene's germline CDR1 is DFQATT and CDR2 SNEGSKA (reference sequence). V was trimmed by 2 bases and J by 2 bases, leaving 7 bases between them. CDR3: CSARSRGNQPQHF. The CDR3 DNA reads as TGCAGTGCTAGATCCAGGGGCAATCAGCCCCAGCATTTT.

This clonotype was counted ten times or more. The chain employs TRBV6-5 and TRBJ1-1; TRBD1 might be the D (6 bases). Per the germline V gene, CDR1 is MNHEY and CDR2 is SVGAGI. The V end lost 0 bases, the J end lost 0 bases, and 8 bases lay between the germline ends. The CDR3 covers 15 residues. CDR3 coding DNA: TGTGCCAGCAGTTACTCTTACAGGGTGAACACTGAAGCTTTCTTT. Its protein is CASSYSYRVNTEAFF.

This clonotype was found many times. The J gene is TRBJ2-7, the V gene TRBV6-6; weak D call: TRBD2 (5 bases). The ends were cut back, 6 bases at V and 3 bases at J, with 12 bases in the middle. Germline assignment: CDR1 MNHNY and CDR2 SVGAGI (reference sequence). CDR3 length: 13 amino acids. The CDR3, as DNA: TGTGCCAGCAGCCGAATCCGGGACTACGAGCAGTACGTC. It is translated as CASSRIRDYEQYV.

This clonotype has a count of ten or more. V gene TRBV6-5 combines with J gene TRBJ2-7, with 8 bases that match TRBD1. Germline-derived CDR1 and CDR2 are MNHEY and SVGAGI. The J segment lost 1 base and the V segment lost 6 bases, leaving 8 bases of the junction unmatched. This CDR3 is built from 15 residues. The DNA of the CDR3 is TGTGCCAGCAGCCGACCGGGACAGGCGTCCTACGAGCAGTACTTC. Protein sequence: CASSRPGQASYEQYF.

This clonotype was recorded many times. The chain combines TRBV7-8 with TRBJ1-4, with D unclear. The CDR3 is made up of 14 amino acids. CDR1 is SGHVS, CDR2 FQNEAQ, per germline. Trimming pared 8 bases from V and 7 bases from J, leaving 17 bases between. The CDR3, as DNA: TGTGCCAGCCGGCAGAGCGGGGAGGGTGAAAAACTGTTTTTT. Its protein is CASRQSGEGEKLFF.

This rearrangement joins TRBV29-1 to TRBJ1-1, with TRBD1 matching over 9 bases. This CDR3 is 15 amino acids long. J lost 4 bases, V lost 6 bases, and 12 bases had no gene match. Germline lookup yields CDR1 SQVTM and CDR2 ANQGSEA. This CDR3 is CSVRGTGTLGTEAFF. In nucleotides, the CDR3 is TGCAGCGTCCGTGGGACAGGGACTCTGGGCACTGAAGCTTTCTTT.

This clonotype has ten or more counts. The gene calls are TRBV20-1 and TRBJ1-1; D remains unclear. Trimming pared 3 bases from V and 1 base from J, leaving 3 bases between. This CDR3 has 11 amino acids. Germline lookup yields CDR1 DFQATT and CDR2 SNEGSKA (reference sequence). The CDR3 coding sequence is TGCAGTGCTAGTGGGAACACTGAAGCTTTCTTT. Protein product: CSASGNTEAFF.

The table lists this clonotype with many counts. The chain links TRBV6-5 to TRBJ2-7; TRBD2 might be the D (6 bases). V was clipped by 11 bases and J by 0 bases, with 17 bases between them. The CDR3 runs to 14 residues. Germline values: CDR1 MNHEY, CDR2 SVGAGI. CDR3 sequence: CASKIGGNSYEQYV. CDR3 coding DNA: TGTGCCTCTAAAATCGGAGGGAACTCCTACGAGCAGTACGTC.

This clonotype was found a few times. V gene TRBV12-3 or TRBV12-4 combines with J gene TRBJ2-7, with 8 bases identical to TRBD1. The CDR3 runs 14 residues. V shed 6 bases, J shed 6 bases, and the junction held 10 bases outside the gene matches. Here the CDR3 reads CASRMGGQGVEQYF. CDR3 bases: TGTGCCAGCAGGATGGGAGGACAGGGCGTCGAGCAGTACTTC.

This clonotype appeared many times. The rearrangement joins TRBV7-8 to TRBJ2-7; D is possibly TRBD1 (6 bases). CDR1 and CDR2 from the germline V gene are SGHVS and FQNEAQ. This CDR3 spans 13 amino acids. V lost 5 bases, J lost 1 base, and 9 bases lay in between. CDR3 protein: CASSHRVSYEQYF. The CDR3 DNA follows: TGTGCCAGCAGCCACAGGGTTTCCTACGAGCAGTACTTC.

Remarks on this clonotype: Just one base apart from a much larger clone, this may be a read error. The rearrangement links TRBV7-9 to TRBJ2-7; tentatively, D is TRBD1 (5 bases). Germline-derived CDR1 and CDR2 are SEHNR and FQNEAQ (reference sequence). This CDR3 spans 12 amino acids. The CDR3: CVSSSQDYEQYF. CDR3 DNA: TGTGTCAGCAGTTCACAGGACTACGAGCAGTACTTC.

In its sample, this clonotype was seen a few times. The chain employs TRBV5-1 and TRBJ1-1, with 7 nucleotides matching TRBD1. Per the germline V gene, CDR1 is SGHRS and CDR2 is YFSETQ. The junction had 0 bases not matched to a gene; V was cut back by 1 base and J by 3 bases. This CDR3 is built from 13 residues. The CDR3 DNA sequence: TGCGCCAGCAGCTTGACAGGGGACACTGAAGCTTTCTTT. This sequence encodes CASSLTGDTEAFF.

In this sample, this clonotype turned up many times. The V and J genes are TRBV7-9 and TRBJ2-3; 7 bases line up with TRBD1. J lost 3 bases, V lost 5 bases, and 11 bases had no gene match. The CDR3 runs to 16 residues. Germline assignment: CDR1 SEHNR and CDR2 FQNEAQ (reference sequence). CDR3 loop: CASSNGQALRTDTQYF. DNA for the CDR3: TGTGCCAGCAGCAACGGACAGGCACTGAGGACAGATACGCAGTATTTT.

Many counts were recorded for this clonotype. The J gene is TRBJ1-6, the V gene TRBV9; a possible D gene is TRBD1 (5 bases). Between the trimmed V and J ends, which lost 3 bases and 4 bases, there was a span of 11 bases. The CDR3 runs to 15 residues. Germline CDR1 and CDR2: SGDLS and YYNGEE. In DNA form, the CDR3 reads TGTGCCAGCAGCGAAGGGGTAGGGTATAATTCACCCCTCCACTTT. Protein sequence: CASSEGVGYNSPLHF.

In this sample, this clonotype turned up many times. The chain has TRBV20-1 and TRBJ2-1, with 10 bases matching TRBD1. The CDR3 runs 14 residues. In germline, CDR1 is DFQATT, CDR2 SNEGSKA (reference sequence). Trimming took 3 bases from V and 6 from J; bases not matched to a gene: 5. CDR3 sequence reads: CSASRDRGFNEQFF. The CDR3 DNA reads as TGCAGTGCTAGTAGGGACAGGGGATTCAATGAGCAGTTCTTC.

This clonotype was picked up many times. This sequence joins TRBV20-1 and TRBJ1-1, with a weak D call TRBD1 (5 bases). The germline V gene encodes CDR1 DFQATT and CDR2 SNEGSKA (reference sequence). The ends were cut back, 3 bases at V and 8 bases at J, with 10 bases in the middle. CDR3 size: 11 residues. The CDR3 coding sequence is TGCAGTGCTAGGCTCGGGGGAGAAGCTTTCTTT. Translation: CSARLGGEAFF.

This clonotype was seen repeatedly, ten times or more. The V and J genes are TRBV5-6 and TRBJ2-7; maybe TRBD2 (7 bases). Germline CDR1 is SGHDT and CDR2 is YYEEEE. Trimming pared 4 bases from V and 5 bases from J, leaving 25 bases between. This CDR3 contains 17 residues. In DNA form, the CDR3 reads TGTGCCAGCAGCACCCCACAGGGAGGGTTTGGTGTACACGAGCAGTACTTC. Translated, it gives CASSTPQGGFGVHEQYF. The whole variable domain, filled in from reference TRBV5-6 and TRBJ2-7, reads DAGVTQSPTHLIKTRGQQVTLRCSPKSGHDTVSWYQQALGQGPQFIFQYYEEEERQRGNFPDRFSGHQFPNYSSELNVNALLLGDSALYLCASSTPQGGFGVHEQYFGPGTRLTVT.